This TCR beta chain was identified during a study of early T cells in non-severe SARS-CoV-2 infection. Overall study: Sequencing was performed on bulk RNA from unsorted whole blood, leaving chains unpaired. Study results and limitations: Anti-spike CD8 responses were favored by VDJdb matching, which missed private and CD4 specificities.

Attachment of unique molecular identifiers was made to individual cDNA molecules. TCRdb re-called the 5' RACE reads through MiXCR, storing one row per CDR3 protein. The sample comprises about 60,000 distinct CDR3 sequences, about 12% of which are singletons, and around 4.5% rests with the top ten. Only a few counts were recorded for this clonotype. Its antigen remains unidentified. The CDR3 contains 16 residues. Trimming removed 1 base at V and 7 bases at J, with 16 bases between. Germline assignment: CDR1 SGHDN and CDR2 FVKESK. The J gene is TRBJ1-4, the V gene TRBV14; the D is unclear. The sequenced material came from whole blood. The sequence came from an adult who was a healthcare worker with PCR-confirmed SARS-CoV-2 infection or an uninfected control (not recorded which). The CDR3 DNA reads TGTGCCAGCAGCCAAGCCACGACATCGGCGGCTGAAAAACTGTTTTTT. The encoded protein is CASSQATTSAAEKLFF.